Following are 21 T cell receptor beta chains from one sample sequenced in a study of OX40 agonist ivuxolimab in advanced cancers. Libraries came from the immunoSEQ multiplex PCR assay. TCRdb holds this immuneACCESS table with in-frame rearrangements only. Some clones are missing; in checked studies, unresolved V genes explain under half, and the rest has no known cause. The sample yields approximately 70,000 clones; roughly nine tenths were counted once. Jointly, the top ten make up 1% of the sample. Sample: CD4+ or CD8+ T cells sorted from blood, taken in a trial of the OX40 agonist ivuxolimab. The receptors were gathered from an adult with an advanced solid tumor such as melanoma, head and neck, liver or kidney cancer.

The V gene is TRBV6-5, the J gene TRBJ1-1; perhaps TRBD1 as D (5 bases). Germline values: CDR1 MNHEY, CDR2 SVGAGI. V dropped 2 bases and J dropped 1 base, with 8 bases sitting between them. The CDR3 has 14 amino acids. CDR3 sequence reads: CASSYLTENTEAFF. DNA of the CDR3: TGTGCCAGCAGTTACCTGACAGAGAACACTGAAGCTTTCTTT.

This clone was observed a single time. The chain has TRBV5-1 and TRBJ2-1, with 8 bases that match TRBD2. Germline V lookup: CDR1 SGHRS, CDR2 YFSETQ. The V gene end was trimmed by 3 bases and the J gene end by 1 base; junction bases not matched to a gene: 3. This CDR3 is 15 amino acids long. The CDR3 sequence is CASSSGGPSYNEQFF. In DNA form, the CDR3 reads TGCGCCAGCAGCTCGGGGGGGCCTTCCTACAATGAGCAGTTCTTC.

This clone has a single count. The chain uses TRBV7-2 and TRBJ1-2; 9 bases fit TRBD1. Germline loops: CDR1 SGHTA, CDR2 FQGNSA. Trimming removed 0 bases from V and 5 bases from J; junction bases left unmatched: 1. This CDR3 comprises 14 residues. The chain's CDR3 is CASSLAGTGYGYTF. The DNA for the CDR3 is TGTGCCAGCAGCTTAGCGGGGACAGGGTATGGCTACACCTTC.

The rearrangement links TRBV7-2 to TRBJ1-5; D may be TRBD1 (6 bases). V gave up 1 base and J gave up 6 bases, with 13 bases separating them. This CDR3 is 15 amino acids long. Germline V lookup: CDR1 SGHTA, CDR2 FQGNSA. CDR3 DNA: TGTGCCAGCAGCTTAGTTAGGGGGGATGGTCAGCCCCAGCATTTT. Translating it yields CASSLVRGDGQPQHF. Full variable domain (remainder filled in from reference TRBV7-2 and TRBJ1-5): GAGVSQSPSNKVTEKGKDVELRCDPISGHTALYWYRQSLGQGLEFLIYFQGNSAPDKSGLPSDRFSAERTGGSVSTLTIQRTQQEDSAVYLCASSLVRGDGQPQHFGDGTRLSIL.

The CDR3 DNA sequence: TGTGCCAGTAGTATAACGGAGGGACCTGCCTACAATGAGCAGTTCTTC. It codes for CASSITEGPAYNEQFF. The chain combines TRBV19 with TRBJ2-1; the D gene is possibly TRBD2 (6 bases). CDR1 and CDR2 from the germline V gene are LNHDA and SQIVND (reference sequence). Trimming removed 2 bases at V and 2 bases at J, with 13 bases between. The CDR3 extends over 16 amino acids.

This chain connects TRBV19 to TRBJ2-3; D is perhaps TRBD1 (5 bases). Germline-derived CDR1 and CDR2 are LNHDA and SQIVND (reference sequence). This CDR3 region has 16 residues. The V gene lost 3 bases and the J gene lost 2 bases, with 15 bases spanning the gap. CDR3 in DNA: TGTGCCAGTAGTATCATCAGGGTGGCTGACACAGATACGCAGTATTTT. As protein: CASSIIRVADTDTQYF. The variable domain in full, completed from reference TRBV19 and TRBJ2-3, reads DGGITQSPKYLFRKEGQNVTLSCEQNLNHDAMYWYRQDPGQGLRLIYYSQIVNDFQKGDIAEGYSVSREKKESFPLTVTSAQKNPTAFYLCASSIIRVADTDTQYFGPGTRLTVL.

This chain links TRBV10-3 with TRBJ2-1, with 9 bases lining up with TRBD2. There are 14 residues in the CDR3. V shed 10 bases, J shed 7 bases, and the junction held 11 bases outside the gene matches. Germline CDR1 and CDR2: ENHRY and SYGVKD. The chain's CDR3 is CATFASGVTNEQFF. The CDR3 DNA reads TGTGCCACCTTTGCTAGCGGGGTTACTAATGAGCAGTTCTTC.

The chain combines TRBV5-1 with TRBJ1-4; TRBD1 aligns across 8 bases. Germline V CDR1 and CDR2: SGHRS, YFSETQ. V lost 9 bases, J lost 4 bases, and 8 bases stayed unmatched. CDR3 length: 14 residues. The CDR3 sequence is CATRTGQHNEKLFF. The DNA of the CDR3 is TGCGCCACCCGGACAGGGCAGCATAATGAAAAACTGTTTTTT.

The V gene is TRBV11-3, the J gene TRBJ2-3; 12 bases line up with TRBD2. The CDR3 is 16 residues long. V lost 5 bases to trimming and J lost 2 bases; unmatched junction nucleotides: 5. Germline V CDR1 and CDR2: SGHNT, YENEEA. CDR3 residues: CASSRLAGENTDTQYF. Written as DNA, the CDR3 is TGTGCCAGCAGCCGACTAGCGGGGGAGAACACAGATACGCAGTATTTT.

This CDR3 reads CASSIRTVDTGELFF. The CDR3, as DNA: TGTGCCAGCAGCATACGGACAGTAGACACCGGGGAGCTGTTTTTT. The genes are TRBV5-5 and TRBJ2-2, with D possibly matching TRBD1 (6 bases). Germline-derived CDR1 and CDR2 are SGHKS and YYEKEE (reference sequence). The CDR3 has 15 amino acids. Trimming stripped 4 bases from V and 3 bases from J, with 13 bases between.

The V call is TRBV11-3, the J call TRBJ1-1, with D hard to call. The CDR3 totals 13 residues. Germline CDR1 and CDR2: SGHNT and YENEEA. V shed 5 bases and J shed 4 bases, with 11 bases lying between them. The CDR3 region is CASSPPVGTEAFF. The CDR3 nucleotides are TGTGCCAGCAGCCCCCCCGTCGGCACTGAAGCTTTCTTT.

The V gene is TRBV4-2, the J gene TRBJ2-3, with D possibly matching TRBD2 (5 bases). V dropped 4 bases and J dropped 0 bases, with 17 bases sitting between them. CDR3 length: 17 amino acids. Germline V lookup: CDR1 LGHNA, CDR2 YNFKEQ. CDR3 bases: TGTGCCAGCAGCCGATTAGGACTGGCCGATAGCACAGATACGCAGTATTTT. It is translated as CASSRLGLADSTDTQYF.

V gene TRBV6-1 combines with J gene TRBJ2-7; TRBD2 matches 12 bases. The germline gives CDR1 MNHNS, CDR2 SASEGT. V trimming: 8 bases; J trimming: 2 bases; junction bases outside the gene matches: 1. This CDR3 spans 13 amino acids. Written as DNA, the CDR3 is TGTGCCAGCCGGACTAGCGGGACCTACGAGCAGTACTTC. It yields the protein CASRTSGTYEQYF.

The chain carries TRBV2 and TRBJ1-3, with D perhaps TRBD1 (5 bases). This CDR3 has 15 amino acids. CDR1 and CDR2 from the germline V gene are SNHLY and FYNNEI. V lost 6 bases and J lost 1, with 13 bases in between. For the CDR3, the DNA is TGTGCCAGCAGGGGTCTCGGGGGATCTGGAAACACCATATATTTT. Protein product: CASRGLGGSGNTIYF. Full variable domain (outside the CDR3, taken from reference TRBV2 and TRBJ1-3): EPEVTQTPSHQVTQMGQEVILRCVPISNHLYFYWYRQILGQKVEFLVSFYNNEISEKSEIFDDQFSVERPDGSNFTLKIRSTKLEDSAMYFCASRGLGGSGNTIYFGEGSWLTVV.

The chain employs TRBV30 and TRBJ2-7; perhaps TRBD2 as D (6 bases). CDR1 and CDR2 (germline): GTSNPN, SVGIG (reference sequence). The ends were cut back, 4 bases at V and 1 base at J, with 14 bases in the middle. There are 14 residues in the CDR3. The DNA of the CDR3 is TGTGCCTGGAATAGGCGGGGAATTTCCTACGAGCAGTACTTC. It translates to CAWNRRGISYEQYF.

The chain links TRBV10-3 to TRBJ1-2; D not resolved. The V gene's germline CDR1 is ENHRY and CDR2 SYGVKD. V was shortened by 0 bases and J by 2 bases, with 10 bases between the two germline ends. The CDR3 runs 15 residues. The CDR3 sequence is CAISESSRPNYGYTF. CDR3 bases: TGTGCCATCAGTGAGTCGTCAAGACCGAACTATGGCTACACCTTC.

V and J are TRBV19 and TRBJ2-1; possibly TRBD2 for D (5 bases). Trimming left V 5 bases short and J 8 bases short, with 16 bases between. This CDR3 is 14 amino acids long. Germline CDR1 reads LNHDA; CDR2 reads SQIVND (reference sequence). The CDR3 sequence: CASSSDWRWDEQFF. CDR3 DNA sequence: TGTGCCAGTAGTTCGGACTGGCGTTGGGATGAGCAGTTCTTC.

V gene TRBV5-1 combines with J gene TRBJ2-7, with no clear D. Trimming cost V 0 bases and J 3 bases, with 10 bases left between them. This CDR3 is built from 14 residues. Germline V lookup: CDR1 SGHRS, CDR2 YFSETQ. Here the CDR3 DNA reads TGCGCCAGCAGCTTGGGGGTACAGAACTACGAGCAGTACTTC. Residues: CASSLGVQNYEQYF.

The rearrangement uses TRBV7-3 and TRBJ2-3, with 9 bases fitting TRBD1. This CDR3 spans 19 amino acids. Germline lookup yields CDR1 SGHTA and CDR2 FQGTGA. With V trimmed by 0 bases and J by 3 bases, 13 bases remained unmatched. DNA of the CDR3: TGTGCCAGCAGCTTAACTCCCGGGACAGGGATATGGCGAACAGATACGCAGTATTTT. Translation: CASSLTPGTGIWRTDTQYF.

V usage is TRBV7-2 and J usage is TRBJ2-1, with no clear D. V lost 6 bases and J lost 4, with 7 bases in between. Germline V gene sequence: CDR1 SGHTA, CDR2 FQGNSA. The CDR3 has 12 amino acids. The CDR3 is CASRPVYNEQFF. The CDR3 bases are TGTGCCAGCAGACCCGTTTACAATGAGCAGTTCTTC.

The J gene is TRBJ2-7, the V gene TRBV7-2; D is unresolved. Germline CDR1 and CDR2: SGHTA and FQGNSA. Between the trimmed V and J ends, which lost 6 bases and 0 bases, there was a span of 12 bases. The CDR3 spans 14 residues. The CDR3 region is CASRSHQDSYEQYF. In DNA, the CDR3 is TGTGCCAGCAGGTCCCATCAGGACTCCTACGAGCAGTACTTC.